The sequence of this T cell receptor beta chain was determined in a study of T-cell memory formation after mild COVID-19. As for the study in general: The TCR clusters were mostly specific to one donor.

TCRdb re-derived calls from the 5' RACE reads in MiXCR, one entry per CDR3 protein. Altogether roughly 200,000 distinct CDR3 sequences are present, over 20% being singletons, with the ten largest covering under 30%. The sample was PBMCs or a T cell subset sorted from them (not recorded which). This TCR was recovered from an adult woman who had mild COVID-19 (a few samples of this study predate the infection). Cell type and time point are not known.

CDR3 amino acids: CASSLSDTGATNEKLFF. The DNA for the CDR3 is TGTGCCAGCAGTTTATCTGATACAGGTGCAACTAATGAAAAACTGTTTTTT. The chain combines TRBV27 with TRBJ1-4, with a possible D match to TRBD1 (5 bases). The CDR3 consists of 17 residues. Between the trimmed V and J ends, which lost 0 bases and 0 bases, there was a span of 11 bases. The germline V gene encodes CDR1 MNHEY and CDR2 SMNVEV (reference sequence).